This T cell receptor (beta chain) is from a study of T cell changes during pregnancy in multiple sclerosis. CDR1 and CDR2 (germline): MNHEY, SMNVEV (reference sequence). The V segment lost 0 bases and the J segment 7 bases; nucleotides outside the gene matches: 8. The CDR3 contains 15 residues. The table came from immunoSEQ multiplex PCR; TCRdb's copy has only in-frame clones and leaves some out. The table records about 92,000 clones, 80% to 95% of them present only once. This sequence was found in a female donor with multiple sclerosis, enrolled in a pregnancy study. The chain employs TRBV27 and TRBJ1-2; 7 bases are a match to TRBD1. The sequencing used peripheral blood, collected in the first trimester of pregnancy. DNA for the CDR3: TGTGCCAGCAGTTTATCTACAGGGGAATGGGGTGGCTACACCTTC. Encoded protein: CASSLSTGEWGGYTF.